This T cell receptor (beta chain) emerged from a study of cytomegalovirus exposure and HLA in healthy donors. The PCR contained 60 Vbeta and 13 Jbeta primers. Sequencing used immunoSEQ multiplex PCR; TCRdb keeps in-frame clones, though not all of them. The table records about 100,000 clones, more than 65% of them present only once. Germline CDR1 is SGHRS and CDR2 is YFSETQ. This CDR3 has 19 residues. The ends lost 1 base at V and 0 bases at J; junction bases unmatched: 13. Source material: PBMCs. The receptor comes from a woman aged 18-29 years in good health and CMV-seropositive. The chain carries TRBV5-1 and TRBJ1-1; 9 nucleotides line up with TRBD1. The DNA for the CDR3 is TGCGCCAGCAGCTTGTGGAGAGACGGGACAGGGCAAATGAACACTGAAGCTTTCTTT. It specifies CASSLWRDGTGQMNTEAFF.